What follows are 29 T cell receptor beta chains derived from one specimen sequenced in a study of regulatory T cells in long-lasting Graves disease. The time point here: newly diagnosed GD, antithyroid drugs for less than 3 months. The authors made the TCR library using RNA they extracted from PBMCs. HTBI primers from iRepertoire and Arm-PCR of CDR3 regions yielded the TCR beta libraries. TCRdb independently ran MiXCR on the multiplex PCR reads; one entry per CDR3 protein. The table records 390,000 or so distinct CDR3 sequences, approximately 12% of them present only once. The sample also formed part of further work on T cells in Graves' hyperthyroidism and ophthalmopathy.

The sequencing here drew on peripheral blood mononuclear cells (PBMCs), taken at new diagnosis, from a patient treated with antithyroid drugs. Receptors originate from a woman aged 18 to 35 with Graves disease.

This clonotype was detected ten times or more. J is TRBJ2-2 and V is TRBV11-2; 8 bases match TRBD1. Germline loops: CDR1 SGHAT, CDR2 FQNNGV. V lost 4 bases, J lost 4 bases, and 5 bases stayed unmatched. This CDR3 has 15 residues. CDR3 amino acids: CASSSTTGGTGELFF. CDR3 coding DNA: TGTGCCAGCAGCTCGACCACAGGGGGCACCGGGGAGCTGTTTTTT.

This clonotype appeared once. J is TRBJ1-2 and V is TRBV3-1; D might be TRBD1 (6 bases). Trimming pared 3 bases from V and 0 bases from J, leaving 14 bases between. The CDR3 sequence is 16 residues long. CDR1 and CDR2 from the germline V gene are LGHDT and YNNKEL (reference sequence). CDR3 amino acids: CASSQRGGQPNYGYTF. The CDR3 DNA reads as TGTGCCAGCAGCCAGCGCGGCGGACAGCCTAACTATGGCTACACCTTC.

V usage is TRBV3-1 and J usage is TRBJ2-5; tentative D call: TRBD1 (5 bases). Trimming left V 0 bases short and J 6 bases short, with 23 bases between. The CDR3 totals 18 residues. CDR1 LGHDT and CDR2 YNNKEL come from the germline V gene (reference sequence). CDR3 residues: CASSQDALGVLPRKTQYF. CDR3 sequence (DNA): TGTGCCAGCAGCCAAGATGCGTTAGGGGTCTTACCCCGCAAGACCCAGTACTTC.

This clonotype occurred many times. J is TRBJ2-5 and V is TRBV7-9; possible D gene TRBD1, 5 bases. The CDR3 loop spans 14 amino acids. From germline, CDR1 is SEHNR and CDR2 FQNEAQ (reference sequence). V lost 3 bases and J 2 bases, leaving 10 bases between the germline ends. The CDR3 bases are TGTGCCAGCAGCTTCCCAGGGCCACAAGAGACCCAGTACTTC. Residues: CASSFPGPQETQYF.

This clonotype was seen many times. The chain links TRBV20-1 to TRBJ1-5; D call uncertain. V was trimmed by 0 bases and J by 6 bases, leaving 6 bases between them. The V gene's germline CDR1 is DFQATT and CDR2 SNEGSKA (reference sequence). The CDR3 spans 12 residues. CDR3 sequence (DNA): TGCAGTGCTAGAGATAGGACTCAGCCCCAGCATTTT. Translation gives CSARDRTQPQHF.

This clonotype has just a few counts. Here the CDR3 DNA reads TGTGCCACCAGTGATGGGCGGGGACTAGCGGGAGGGCCAGATACGCAGTATTTT. This encodes CATSDGRGLAGGPDTQYF. The rearrangement joins TRBV24-1 to TRBJ2-3; 16 nucleotides match TRBD2. The V and J ends lost 3 bases and 4 bases, in that order; junction bases with no gene match: 6. The CDR3 covers 18 residues. Germline V CDR1 and CDR2: KGHDR, SFDVKD.

The chain combines TRBV10-3 with TRBJ1-3; 7 bases map to TRBD1. V dropped 11 bases and J dropped 1; count of bases not matched to a gene: 5. Germline-derived CDR1 and CDR2 are ENHRY and SYGVKD. The CDR3 has 13 residues. The CDR3 nucleotides read TGTGCCGCACAGGGGTCTTCTGGAAACACCATATATTTT. It specifies CAAQGSSGNTIYF.

This clonotype was seen ten or more times. The CDR3, as DNA: TGTGCCAGCAGCTCCGACAGATACAATGAGCAGTTCTTC. Translating it yields CASSSDRYNEQFF. V gene TRBV7-3 combines with J gene TRBJ2-1; TRBD1 is a possible D gene (5 bases). The CDR3 consists of 13 residues. Germline CDR1 SGHTA, CDR2 FQGTGA. The V and J ends lost 4 bases and 4 bases respectively, with 8 bases between them. The variable domain in full, completed from reference TRBV7-3 and TRBJ2-1, reads GAGVSQTPSNKVTEKGKYVELRCDPISGHTALYWYRQSLGQGPEFLIYFQGTGAADDSGLPNDRFFAVRPEGSVSTLKIQRTERGDSAVYLCASSSDRYNEQFFGPGTRLTVL.

This clonotype has a count of ten or more. The gene calls are TRBV29-1 and TRBJ2-3; possible D gene TRBD2, 6 bases. The CDR3 has 13 residues. Germline lookup yields CDR1 SQVTM and CDR2 ANQGSEA. The V end lost 6 bases, the J end lost 5 bases, and 15 bases lay between the germline ends. The DNA for the CDR3 is TGCAGCGTCCTTGGAGGGTATAGAGATACGCAGTATTTT. This sequence encodes CSVLGGYRDTQYF.

The chain recombines TRBV12-3 or TRBV12-4 with TRBJ2-2; 10 bases fit TRBD2. The trim removed 6 bases at V and 3 bases at J, leaving 13 bases unmatched. The CDR3 has 18 residues. The CDR3 nucleotides are TGTGCCAGCAGACCCCCGGGGGCTAGCGGGAGTGACACCGGGGAGCTGTTTTTT. Translating gives CASRPPGASGSDTGELFF.

This clonotype was recorded a few times. V and J are TRBV6-1 and TRBJ1-2; the D is unclear. The V end lost 5 bases, the J end lost 8 bases, and 15 bases lay between the germline ends. CDR3 length: 13 amino acids. CDR1 MNHNS and CDR2 SASEGT come from the germline V gene. CDR3 bases: TGTGCCAGCAGTCCGGTAGTGGTGAGCGGCTACACCTTC. Its protein product is CASSPVVVSGYTF.

This clonotype came up many times. Written as DNA, the CDR3 is TGCAGTGCTAGGGGCAGGGACCTCCAGGAGACCCAGTACTTC. Translating it yields CSARGRDLQETQYF. This chain joins TRBV20-1 and TRBJ2-5, with D perhaps given as TRBD1 or TRBD2 (5 bases each). CDR1 and CDR2 from the germline V gene are DFQATT and SNEGSKA (reference sequence). The V and J ends lost 3 bases and 5 bases respectively, with 16 bases between them. The CDR3 loop spans 14 amino acids.

This clonotype has a handful of counts. The chain recombines TRBV7-2 with TRBJ1-2; perhaps TRBD1 as D (5 bases). The V end was cut by 3 bases, the J end by 0 bases, with 20 bases between. CDR1 is SGHTA and CDR2 is FQGNSA in the germline V gene. CDR3 length equals 18 residues. The chain's CDR3 is CASSLVPTGTYSNYGYTF. The CDR3 nucleotides read TGTGCCAGCAGCTTGGTCCCCACAGGCACCTATTCTAACTATGGCTACACCTTC.

This clonotype was seen only a few times. The CDR3 loop is CASSLVNKGANVLTF. The CDR3 DNA is TGCGCCAGCAGCTTGGTGAATAAAGGGGCCAACGTCCTGACTTTC. The chain joins TRBV5-1 to TRBJ2-6; D ambiguous. Germline CDR1 reads SGHRS; CDR2 reads YFSETQ. V shed 0 bases and J shed 4 bases, with 8 bases lying between them. The CDR3 consists of 15 residues.

This clonotype was detected many times. The chain uses TRBV7-3 and TRBJ2-5, with D unclear. The V gene lost 0 bases and the J gene lost 0 bases, with 5 bases spanning the gap. Germline loops: CDR1 SGHTA, CDR2 FQGTGA. The length of the CDR3 is 14 residues. CDR3 nucleotides: TGTGCCAGCAGCTTAACCCCGTACCAAGAGACCCAGTACTTC. Residues: CASSLTPYQETQYF.

This clonotype was seen ten or more times. The chain carries TRBV28 and TRBJ1-6, with TRBD1 as a possible D gene (6 bases). The V end lost 6 bases, the J end lost 1 base, and 10 bases lay between the germline ends. This CDR3 is 15 amino acids long. Looked up from germline, CDR1 is MDHEN and CDR2 is SYDVKM. Here the CDR3 DNA reads TGTGCCAGCAGGCACAGGGAGTCCTATAATTCACCCCTCCACTTT. Encoded protein: CASRHRESYNSPLHF. Full variable domain (rest looked up from reference TRBV28 and TRBJ1-6): DVKVTQSSRYLVKRTGEKVFLECVQDMDHENMFWYRQDPGLGLRLIYFSYDVKMKEKGDIPEGYSVSREKKERFSLILESASTNQTSMYLCASRHRESYNSPLHFGNGTRLTVT.

The chain is built from TRBV19 and TRBJ1-2, with TRBD1 matching over 10 bases. Germline values: CDR1 LNHDA, CDR2 SQIVND (reference sequence). This CDR3 comprises 15 residues. V gave up 5 bases and J gave up 2 bases; unmatched junction bases: 5. Here the CDR3 reads CASSGTGDGNYGYTF. CDR3 nucleotides: TGTGCCAGTAGTGGGACAGGGGATGGCAACTATGGCTACACCTTC. Full variable domain (outside the CDR3, taken from reference TRBV19 and TRBJ1-2): DGGITQSPKYLFRKEGQNVTLSCEQNLNHDAMYWYRQDPGQGLRLIYYSQIVNDFQKGDIAEGYSVSREKKESFPLTVTSAQKNPTAFYLCASSGTGDGNYGYTFGSGTRLTVV.

This clonotype was counted between two and nine times. The chain combines TRBV12-3 or TRBV12-4 with TRBJ2-1, with D perhaps matching TRBD2 (5 bases). Trimming removed 5 bases at V and 0 bases at J, with 11 bases between. The CDR3 loop spans 15 amino acids. In DNA form, the CDR3 reads TGTGCCAGCAGTGAACTAGAAAGCTCCTACAATGAGCAGTTCTTC. This sequence encodes CASSELESSYNEQFF.

This clonotype was found many times. CDR3 in DNA: TGTGCCACCAGCAGAGAGAGGGCGGGACAGGTAGATGAAAAACTGTTTTTT. Its protein is CATSRERAGQVDEKLFF. V and J are TRBV15 and TRBJ1-4, with 8 bases that match TRBD1. This CDR3 contains 17 residues. The germline CDR1 and CDR2 sequences are LNHNV and YYDKDF (reference sequence). Unmatched junction bases numbered 9, after V lost 0 bases and J lost 6 bases.

Points on this clonotype: A much larger clone lies one base from this, so it may be a read error. The CDR3 carries no conserved terminal phenylalanine or tryptophan, so it likely arises from a read error. V and J are TRBV6-5 and TRBJ2-7; D is undetermined. Germline loops: CDR1 MNHEY, CDR2 SVGAGI. CDR3 length equals 13 residues. V shed 4 bases and J shed 2 bases, with 9 bases lying between them. CDR3 protein: CASSLTPTYEQYS. In DNA, the CDR3 is TGTGCCAGCAGTTTGACACCGACCTACGAGCAGTACTCC.

The rearrangement uses TRBV4-3 and TRBJ1-2; 8 bases are a match to TRBD1. Germline CDR1 LGHNA, CDR2 YSLEER. Trimming took 1 base from V and 8 from J; bases not matched to a gene: 6. The CDR3 length is 14 residues. The CDR3 region is CASSQGDRGRGYTF. In DNA, the CDR3 is TGCGCCAGCAGCCAAGGAGACAGGGGCCGCGGCTACACCTTC.

This clonotype appeared many times. The chain joins TRBV7-3 to TRBJ2-3; TRBD1 matches 9 bases. Germline assignment: CDR1 SGHTA and CDR2 FQGTGA. V was pared by 4 bases and J by 2 bases, with 10 bases of the junction left unmatched. The CDR3 runs 17 residues. The CDR3 DNA follows: TGTGCCAGCAGCTCCGGATTGGGACAGGGCCCCACAGATACGCAGTATTTT. As protein: CASSSGLGQGPTDTQYF. Drawing the rest from reference TRBV7-3 and TRBJ2-3, the complete variable domain is GAGVSQTPSNKVTEKGKYVELRCDPISGHTALYWYRQSLGQGPEFLIYFQGTGAADDSGLPNDRFFAVRPEGSVSTLKIQRTERGDSAVYLCASSSGLGQGPTDTQYFGPGTRLTVL.

Comments on this clonotype: A much larger clonotype is one base distant, so this may be a read error. The rearrangement uses TRBV12-3 or TRBV12-4 and TRBJ2-7; D may be TRBD2 (6 bases). The CDR3 runs 16 residues. Trimming stripped 2 bases from V and 7 bases from J, with 21 bases between. CDR3 nucleotides: TGTGCCAGCAGTTTAAAGAGGGGCGGGATGTACAATGAGCAGTACTTC. It specifies CASSLKRGGMYNEQYF.

This clonotype was seen only once. Given a much more abundant clone one base away, this may be a read error. The chain combines TRBV6-2 or TRBV6-3 with TRBJ1-1; no firm D call. The germline V gene has CDR1 MNHEY and CDR2 SVGEGT. The CDR3 has 14 amino acids. The CDR3 loop reads CASSYSGSNTEAVF. CDR3 nucleotide sequence: TGTGCCAGCAGTTACTCTGGGTCGAACACTGAAGCTGTCTTT.

V is TRBV6-5 and J is TRBJ1-1; no definite D call. With 4 bases removed from V and 4 bases from J, the gap between germline ends came to 16 bases. The CDR3 covers 15 residues. Looked up from germline, CDR1 is MNHEY and CDR2 is SVGAGI. The DNA of the CDR3 is TGTGCCAGCAGTTGGCAGAGTGATATCGGCACTGAAGCTTTCTTT. Translated, it gives CASSWQSDIGTEAFF.

The chain carries TRBV24-1 and TRBJ1-5; 9 bases agree with TRBD1. J gave up 3 bases and V 1 base, and 3 bases lay outside the gene matches. Germline V CDR1 and CDR2: KGHDR, SFDVKD. CDR3 length: 16 residues. The CDR3, as DNA: TGTGCCACCAGTGATTTAACAGGGGGCTTCAATCAGCCCCAGCATTTT. Translation: CATSDLTGGFNQPQHF.

V usage is TRBV9 and J usage is TRBJ2-1; tentative D call: TRBD1 (5 bases). V was trimmed by 3 bases and J by 7 bases, leaving 20 bases between them. Germline V gene data show CDR1 as SGDLS and CDR2 as YYNGEE. This CDR3 is built from 16 residues. CDR3 coding DNA: TGTGCCAGCAGCGCGTCGACAGCATCTCCGAATAATGAGCAGTTCTTC. Amino acids: CASSASTASPNNEQFF.

This clonotype was counted many times. This chain joins TRBV7-6 and TRBJ1-3; D is uncertain. CDR3 length equals 16 residues. The V end was cut by 2 bases, the J end by 0 bases, with 11 bases between. Germline CDR1 is SGHVS and CDR2 is FNYEAQ. The CDR3 DNA is TGTGCCAGCAGCTTACTAGCAGGAAACTCTGGAAACACCATATATTTT. Protein: CASSLLAGNSGNTIYF.

This clonotype was observed at least ten times. The chain carries TRBV2 and TRBJ2-1; TRBD2 matches 10 bases. The CDR3 consists of 14 residues. Germline V gene data show CDR1 as SNHLY and CDR2 as FYNNEI. The trim removed 7 bases at V and 9 bases at J, leaving 9 bases unmatched. Here the CDR3 reads CASKELAGVGEQFF. Written as DNA, the CDR3 is TGTGCCAGCAAGGAGCTAGCGGGAGTGGGTGAGCAGTTCTTC.